This paragraph covers one T cell receptor beta chain sequence. What it binds is not known. This specimen comes from a study of long-term antiretroviral therapy in people with HIV. Points from the study as a whole: Blood in the study was drawn between about 2004 and 2017, possibly under older ART regimens, which may be less effective than current ones.

Between the trimmed V and J ends, which lost 4 bases and 2 bases, there was a span of 12 bases. The CDR3 has 14 amino acids. Germline loops: CDR1 MDHEN, CDR2 SYDVKM. An immunoSEQ assay, version v3.0, was performed at survey level. Clones were sequenced by immunoSEQ multiplex PCR, and TCRdb holds only the in-frame ones, with some missing. The table shows about 28,000 clones, with about 80% occurring only once. The receptor was derived from a middle-aged man with HIV. Here the sequenced sample was unsorted PBMCs, taken 0.3 years after starting antiretroviral therapy. V usage is TRBV28 and J usage is TRBJ2-7, with D tentatively TRBD1 (6 bases). The DNA of the CDR3 is TGTGCCAGCAGTTCCTGGGGGCGCCCCTACGAGCAGTACTTC. Translated: CASSSWGRPYEQYF.